A single sample gave rise to the 32 T cell receptor beta chains below, sequenced in a study of vaccination effects on CD4 cells after COVID-19. Their recognized antigens are unknown. Sequencing was performed with immunoSEQ multiplex PCR; in TCRdb, only in-frame clones are kept and a portion is missing. The sample carries 20,000 to 25,000 clones, roughly 72% recorded once. With the ViraFEST assay, the study expanded antigen-specific CD4+ T cells using viral peptide pools, then sequenced them. The authors isolated CD4+ T cells after ten to eleven days of culture. Negative nucleocapsid antibody tests before and after vaccination confirmed no previous SARS-CoV-2 infection. The input for sequencing was CD4+ T cells from PBMCs cultured with HCoV-NL63 spike peptides, taken before COVID-19 vaccination. The source is a human donor who received a COVID-19 vaccine.

The rearrangement uses TRBV19 and TRBJ1-5, with TRBD1 identical over 8 bases. The CDR3 has 15 residues. Germline CDR1 LNHDA, CDR2 SQIVND (reference sequence). V shed 3 bases, J shed 4 bases, and the junction held 5 bases outside the gene matches. This CDR3 is CASSIGYRGNQPQHF. CDR3 nucleotides: TGTGCCAGTAGTATCGGGTACAGGGGGAATCAGCCCCAGCATTTT. The variable domain in full, with the rest retrieved from reference TRBV19 and TRBJ1-5, is DGGITQSPKYLFRKEGQNVTLSCEQNLNHDAMYWYRQDPGQGLRLIYYSQIVNDFQKGDIAEGYSVSREKKESFPLTVTSAQKNPTAFYLCASSIGYRGNQPQHFGDGTRLSIL.

The chain is built from TRBV7-8 and TRBJ2-5; D may correspond to TRBD1 or TRBD2 (5 bases each). The CDR3 is 16 amino acids. The V gene lost 1 base and the J gene lost 2 bases, with 14 bases spanning the gap. Germline V gene lookup returns CDR1 SGHVS and CDR2 FQNEAQ. CDR3 in DNA: TGTGCCAGCAGCTTAGGGGGGTACAGAGCACAAGAGACCCAGTACTTC. Its translation is CASSLGGYRAQETQYF.

This chain joins TRBV7-2 and TRBJ1-1; 7 bases are a match to TRBD1. The CDR3 extends over 16 amino acids. CDR1 and CDR2 from the germline V gene are SGHTA and FQGNSA. Trimming at V came to 4 bases and at J to 3 bases, leaving 11 bases not matched to a gene. DNA for the CDR3: TGTGCCAGCAGCTCAGGGACAGCCCATTGGGACACTGAAGCTTTCTTT. Its translation: CASSSGTAHWDTEAFF.

This chain connects TRBV19 to TRBJ2-5, with D hard to call. The CDR3 contains 14 residues. The germline V gene has CDR1 LNHDA and CDR2 SQIVND (reference sequence). The V end lost 9 bases, the J end lost 3 bases, and 17 bases lay between the germline ends. This CDR3 reads CASRRTAAEETQYF. DNA of the CDR3: TGTGCCAGCCGAAGGACGGCGGCCGAAGAGACCCAGTACTTC.

J is TRBJ2-5 and V is TRBV29-1; the D call may be TRBD1 or TRBD2 (5 bases each). Trimming pared 3 bases from V and 7 bases from J, leaving 12 bases between. CDR3 length: 12 amino acids. The V gene's germline CDR1 is SQVTM and CDR2 ANQGSEA. The CDR3 here is CSVEGEPMTQYF. CDR3 sequence (DNA): TGCAGCGTTGAGGGGGAACCGATGACCCAGTACTTC.

The chain uses TRBV10-2 and TRBJ2-2, with TRBD1 as a possible D gene (5 bases). CDR3 length equals 15 residues. Germline V gene sequence: CDR1 WSHSY, CDR2 SAAADI. V gave up 8 bases and J gave up 5 bases, with 18 bases separating them. The CDR3 bases are TGCGCCAGCCCACTGGGGCTAGGGTATACCGGGGAGCTGTTTTTT. This sequence encodes CASPLGLGYTGELFF.

The chain recombines TRBV5-1 with TRBJ2-5; D possibly uses TRBD1 or TRBD2 (6 bases each). The V end lost 4 bases, the J end lost 1 base, and 14 bases lay between the germline ends. The CDR3 runs to 15 residues. Germline V CDR1 and CDR2: SGHRS, YFSETQ. The CDR3 loop is CASSRTGAVQETQYF. CDR3 nucleotides: TGCGCCAGCAGCCGGACGGGGGCTGTCCAAGAGACCCAGTACTTC.

J is TRBJ2-7 and V is TRBV5-1; 9 nucleotides align to TRBD2. With 3 bases clipped from V and 6 bases from J, the junction kept 13 bases outside the gene matches. Per the germline V gene, CDR1 is SGHRS and CDR2 is YFSETQ. CDR3 length: 16 residues. The chain's CDR3 is CASSWDPGTSTSEQYF. The CDR3 nucleotides read TGCGCCAGCAGCTGGGACCCCGGGACTAGCACTAGCGAGCAGTACTTC.

CDR3 bases: TGTGCCAGCAGTTTATTCACCCAGGGGGTGACTAATGAAAAACTGTTTTTT. It yields the protein CASSLFTQGVTNEKLFF. The rearrangement links TRBV28 to TRBJ1-4; 7 bases match TRBD1. CDR1 is MDHEN and CDR2 is SYDVKM in the germline V gene. The junction had 7 bases not matched to a gene; V was cut back by 1 base and J by 2 bases. The CDR3 contains 17 residues.

The rearrangement joins TRBV13 to TRBJ2-1; TRBD2 matches at 10 bases. Germline V lookup: CDR1 PRHDT, CDR2 FYEKMQ (reference sequence). V gave up 0 bases and J gave up 4 bases; unmatched junction bases: 3. CDR3 length: 16 residues. Here the CDR3 reads CASSLGTSGAYNEQFF. CDR3 in DNA: TGTGCCAGCAGCTTAGGCACTAGCGGGGCATACAATGAGCAGTTCTTC.

The chain recombines TRBV6-1 with TRBJ2-7; TRBD2 aligns across 13 bases. This CDR3 comprises 16 residues. Germline V gene data show CDR1 as MNHNS and CDR2 as SASEGT. V lost 3 bases and J lost 6; bases outside the gene matches: 8. CDR3 sequence: CASSDRTSGRGREQYF. As DNA, the CDR3 is TGTGCCAGCAGTGACCGGACTAGCGGGAGAGGTCGCGAGCAGTACTTC.

This clone has a handful of counts. J is TRBJ1-3 and V is TRBV18, with 8 bases matching TRBD1. Germline CDR1 KGHSH, CDR2 LQKENI. This CDR3 is 16 amino acids long. The V gene end was trimmed by 6 bases and the J gene end by 0 bases; junction bases not matched to a gene: 7. CDR3 amino acids: CASSVGQGGSGNTIYF. The CDR3 bases are TGTGCCAGCTCGGTCGGACAGGGAGGCTCTGGAAACACCATATATTTT.

Details on this clone: Different DNA sequences within this sample yield the same CDR3. The chain recombines TRBV6-5 with TRBJ1-2; perhaps TRBD1 as D (6 bases). V dropped 2 bases and J dropped 4 bases, with 8 bases sitting between them. CDR1 is MNHEY and CDR2 is SVGAGI in the germline V gene. The CDR3 spans 13 residues. CDR3 in DNA: TGTGCCAGCAGTTACGACAGGTCCTATGGCTACACCTTC. Amino acids: CASSYDRSYGYTF.

The gene calls are TRBV10-3 and TRBJ2-2; 7 bases fit TRBD2. The CDR3 extends over 13 amino acids. With V trimmed by 4 bases and J by 5 bases, 1 base remained unmatched. Looked up from germline, CDR1 is ENHRY and CDR2 is SYGVKD. DNA for the CDR3: TGTGCCATCAGTGGGGGGGGGACCGGGGAGCTGTTTTTT. Translation gives CAISGGGTGELFF.

The count of this clone is one. The chain has TRBV6-5 and TRBJ1-1; D call uncertain. The CDR3 contains 13 residues. Trimming removed 5 bases from V and 1 base from J, with 8 bases in between. Germline V lookup: CDR1 MNHEY, CDR2 SVGAGI. The CDR3 region has the DNA TGTGCCAGCAGTAGGCAACGGAACACTGAAGCTTTCTTT. This translates into CASSRQRNTEAFF.

The chain has TRBV9 and TRBJ2-1, with 7 nucleotides matching TRBD1. The V gene end was trimmed by 0 bases and the J gene end by 4 bases; junction bases not matched to a gene: 7. CDR1 is SGDLS and CDR2 is YYNGEE in the germline V gene. This CDR3 comprises 16 residues. In DNA form, the CDR3 reads TGTGCCAGCAGCGTAGAAGGACAGGAAACTTACAATGAGCAGTTCTTC. Translating gives CASSVEGQETYNEQFF.

The chain couples TRBV12-5 to TRBJ2-7; D unclear. The ends were cut back, 0 bases at V and 0 bases at J, with 12 bases in the middle. The germline gives CDR1 LGHNT, CDR2 FRNRAP. CDR3 length equals 16 residues. The CDR3 region is CASGLVVPSSSYEQYF. In DNA form, the CDR3 reads TGTGCTAGTGGTTTGGTGGTCCCGTCCAGCTCCTACGAGCAGTACTTC. The full variable domain, rest sourced from reference TRBV12-5 and TRBJ2-7, is DARVTQTPRHKVTEMGQEVTMRCQPILGHNTVFWYRQTMMQGLELLAYFRNRAPLDDSGMPKDRFSAEMPDATLATLKIQPSEPRDSAVYFCASGLVVPSSSYEQYFGPGTRLTVT.

V and J are TRBV28 and TRBJ1-1; D gene uncertain. The germline CDR1 and CDR2 sequences are MDHEN and SYDVKM. The CDR3 sequence is 14 residues long. V lost 5 bases and J lost 3, with 13 bases in between. The CDR3 DNA is TGTGCCAGCAGTGCCCCCCGTTTAGACACTGAAGCTTTCTTT. Protein product: CASSAPRLDTEAFF.

The chain is built from TRBV2 and TRBJ1-2; D is unclear. Germline CDR1 is SNHLY and CDR2 is FYNNEI. Trimming took 5 bases from V and 3 from J, leaving 10 bases between them. This CDR3 is built from 13 residues. The CDR3 DNA reads TGTGCCAGCAGTTCCGGGGTTGACTATGGCTACACCTTC. Protein sequence: CASSSGVDYGYTF. The full variable domain, its missing parts supplied by reference TRBV2 and TRBJ1-2, is EPEVTQTPSHQVTQMGQEVILRCVPISNHLYFYWYRQILGQKVEFLVSFYNNEISEKSEIFDDQFSVERPDGSNFTLKIRSTKLEDSAMYFCASSSGVDYGYTFGSGTRLTVV.

This rearrangement joins TRBV3-1 (or the pseudogene TRBV3-2) to TRBJ1-2, with 7 bases identical to TRBD1. Losses at the gene ends were 2 bases for V and 4 bases for J; bases not matched to a gene: 7. The V gene's germline CDR1 is LGHDT and CDR2 YNNKEL (reference sequence). This CDR3 region has 15 residues. In DNA form, the CDR3 reads TGTGCCAGCAGCCAAAAGACAGGGCCCCTCTATGGCTACACCTTC. Encoded protein: CASSQKTGPLYGYTF.

This clone is classed as large. V and J are TRBV27 and TRBJ2-7; 10 nucleotides match TRBD1. The CDR3 sequence is 17 residues long. The germline V gene has CDR1 MNHEY and CDR2 SMNVEV (reference sequence). The V and J ends lost 6 bases and 3 bases, in that order; junction bases with no gene match: 14. The CDR3 here is CASSQKGTGVRDYEQYF. The DNA for the CDR3 is TGTGCCAGCAGCCAAAAGGGGACAGGGGTTCGGGACTACGAGCAGTACTTC.

This chain connects TRBV29-1 to TRBJ1-5; the D is unclear. V dropped 4 bases and J dropped 4 bases, with 8 bases sitting between them. Germline CDR1 reads SQVTM; CDR2 reads ANQGSEA. The CDR3 extends over 12 amino acids. CDR3 bases: TGCAGCGTTGGAGCGGGTAATCAGCCCCAGCATTTT. Amino acid sequence: CSVGAGNQPQHF.

The chain is built from TRBV4-1 and TRBJ2-5; TRBD2 might be the D (5 bases). Trimming stripped 1 base from V and 5 bases from J, with 11 bases between. This CDR3 has 14 amino acids. Germline V gene lookup returns CDR1 MGHRA and CDR2 YSYEKL. The CDR3 DNA sequence: TGCGCCAGCAGCCAAGGAACGGGCGGGGAGACCCAGTACTTC. It codes for CASSQGTGGETQYF.

This chain links TRBV19 with TRBJ1-2; 10 positions match TRBD1. Trimming cost V 4 bases and J 0 bases; bases outside gene matches: 8. The CDR3 has 17 amino acids. The germline V gene encodes CDR1 LNHDA and CDR2 SQIVND (reference sequence). The CDR3 region is CASSTPGQGRANYGYTF. Here the CDR3 DNA reads TGTGCCAGTAGTACACCGGGACAGGGGCGAGCTAACTATGGCTACACCTTC. Supplemented by reference TRBV19 and TRBJ1-2, the full variable domain reads DGGITQSPKYLFRKEGQNVTLSCEQNLNHDAMYWYRQDPGQGLRLIYYSQIVNDFQKGDIAEGYSVSREKKESFPLTVTSAQKNPTAFYLCASSTPGQGRANYGYTFGSGTRLTVV.

This chain links TRBV2 with TRBJ2-1; 8 bases match TRBD1. Germline CDR1 is SNHLY and CDR2 is FYNNEI. V was clipped by 8 bases and J by 3 bases; unmatched bases: 9. CDR3 size: 15 residues. CDR3 nucleotide sequence: TGTGCCAGCTCAGATAGACAGGGGTACTACAATGAGCAGTTCTTC. It codes for CASSDRQGYYNEQFF.

This chain's CDR3 is CASSKASGSSGELFF. CDR3 DNA: TGTGCCAGTAGTAAGGCTAGCGGGAGCTCCGGGGAGCTGTTTTTT. The chain recombines TRBV19 with TRBJ2-2; 10 bases line up with TRBD2. Unmatched junction bases numbered 5, after V lost 4 bases and J lost 6 bases. The CDR3 spans 15 residues. Germline CDR1 and CDR2: LNHDA and SQIVND (reference sequence).

The chain has TRBV14 and TRBJ2-5, with D perhaps matching TRBD1 or TRBD2 (5 bases each). This CDR3 is 13 amino acids long. V lost 4 bases to trimming and J lost 4 bases, with 10 bases between them. The germline CDR1 and CDR2 sequences are SGHDN and FVKESK. This CDR3 reads CASSPFGGETQYF. The CDR3, as DNA: TGTGCCAGCAGCCCCTTTGGGGGAGAGACCCAGTACTTC.

In its sample, this clone was seen a few times. The chain joins TRBV6-4 to TRBJ2-3; 14 bases line up with TRBD2. V shed 0 bases, J shed 4 bases, and the junction held 0 bases outside the gene matches. Looked up from germline, CDR1 is MRHNA and CDR2 is SNTAGT. The CDR3 covers 16 residues. As DNA, the CDR3 is TGTGCCAGCAGTGACTCGACTAGCGGGGGGGCAGATACGCAGTATTTT. As protein: CASSDSTSGGADTQYF.

V is TRBV19 and J is TRBJ2-1; D is ambiguous. The CDR3 runs 13 residues. Germline CDR1 is LNHDA and CDR2 is SQIVND (reference sequence). V shed 1 base and J shed 10 bases, with 11 bases lying between them. CDR3 sequence: CASSIGLPGEQFF. The CDR3 DNA sequence: TGTGCCAGTAGTATAGGTCTCCCTGGGGAGCAGTTCTTC.

This chain uses TRBV19 with TRBJ2-7; TRBD1 aligns across 9 bases. J gave up 2 bases and V 5 bases, and 7 bases lay outside the gene matches. CDR1 is LNHDA and CDR2 is SQIVND in the germline V gene (reference sequence). This CDR3 has 15 residues. CDR3 DNA sequence: TGTGCCAGTAGTCGCCGGGACAGGGTGACCTACGAGCAGTACTTC. Translated: CASSRRDRVTYEQYF.

The chain has TRBV6-5 and TRBJ1-5, with D possibly being TRBD1 (6 bases). The germline V gene has CDR1 MNHEY and CDR2 SVGAGI. V lost 8 bases to trimming and J lost 0 bases, with 14 bases between them. This CDR3 is built from 15 residues. The CDR3 loop reads CASLRTVNSNQPQHF. The CDR3 region has the DNA TGTGCCAGCCTACGGACAGTTAATAGCAATCAGCCCCAGCATTTT.

V gene TRBV3-1 (or the pseudogene TRBV3-2) combines with J gene TRBJ1-4; no definite D call. This CDR3 has 12 residues. V dropped 1 base and J dropped 8 bases, with 5 bases sitting between them. The germline gives CDR1 LGHDT, CDR2 YNNKEL (reference sequence). CDR3 DNA: TGTGCCAGCAGCCAAGGTCGGGAAAAACTGTTTTTT. Translated, it gives CASSQGREKLFF.